This TCR beta chain was identified during a study of identical twins. Points from the study as a whole: These conclusions were based on statistical analysis (cross-sectional, not following the same donors).

Via MiXCR, TCRdb re-called the 5' RACE reads, giving one row per CDR3 protein. Found here are roughly 250,000 distinct CDR3 sequences, 7.5% of them singletons; the top ten hold approximately 5.4%. In the case of this clonotype: Its matching antigen is unknown.

No donor was unhealthy or non-Caucasian. Germline V gives CDR1 SGHTS, CDR2 YDEGEE. Trimming removed 3 bases from V and 4 bases from J; junction bases left unmatched: 7. The CDR3 spans 15 residues. The same data also went into a second study, on yellow fever vaccine responses in identical twins.

This clonotype was obtained from a woman between 18 and 29 years old in good health. Sequencing was performed on CD8+ T cells sorted from blood. The V gene is TRBV5-8, the J gene TRBJ2-1, with 7 positions matching TRBD1. The CDR3: CASSSDWDSYNEQFF. The DNA of the CDR3 is TGTGCCAGCAGCTCGGACTGGGACAGTTACAATGAGCAGTTCTTC.